The 4 T cell receptor beta chains below were found in one sample sequenced in a study of response to subunit inactivated influenza vaccine. TCRdb ran MiXCR on the RT-PCR reads and lists one entry per CDR3 protein. The repertoire consists of some 570,000 distinct CDR3 sequences, with 11% occurring once and the leading ten covering 11%. The data were also submitted as part of a second study, on T cells expressing NK-cell markers. That source reports: Scientists made TCR beta cDNA using 5'RACE template switching with UMIs.

The sample was PBMCs from blood, taken on the day of vaccination. The receptors derive from a man aged 50 or older who received an inactivated influenza vaccine.

This clonotype appeared a few times. The chain recombines TRBV6-5 with TRBJ2-1; D possibly corresponds to TRBD1 (5 bases). V was cut by 2 bases and J by 0 bases, with 20 bases left in between. Germline assignment: CDR1 MNHEY and CDR2 SVGAGI. The CDR3 is made up of 19 amino acids. CDR3 loop: CASSYGPPGAESSYNEQFF. The CDR3 DNA reads TGTGCCAGCAGTTACGGACCCCCTGGGGCCGAAAGCTCCTACAATGAGCAGTTCTTC.

This clonotype was detected only a few times. V gene TRBV20-1 combines with J gene TRBJ2-1; 8 bases line up with TRBD2. The CDR3 has 15 residues. After removal of 3 bases from V and 5 bases from J, the junction contained 9 bases not matched to a gene. CDR1 and CDR2 (germline): DFQATT, SNEGSKA (reference sequence). Written as DNA, the CDR3 is TGCAGTGCTAGGGTTAGCGGGGCGCTTAACAATGAGCAGTTCTTC. It codes for CSARVSGALNNEQFF.

This clonotype showed up just a few times. The chain employs TRBV6-2 or TRBV6-3 and TRBJ2-3; 9 bases fit TRBD2. The germline CDR1 and CDR2 sequences are MNHEY and SVGEGT. The CDR3 has 21 residues. The J segment lost 2 bases and the V segment lost 7 bases, leaving 25 bases of the junction unmatched. The CDR3 loop is CASIGSFAPEHSGSFTDTQYF. For the CDR3, the DNA is TGTGCCAGCATCGGGAGTTTCGCCCCCGAACATAGCGGGAGTTTCACAGATACGCAGTATTTT.

This clonotype has only a few counts. The genes are TRBV20-1 and TRBJ2-1; 7 nucleotides align to TRBD1. The V and J ends lost 6 bases and 1 base, in that order; junction bases with no gene match: 6. Germline CDR1 and CDR2: DFQATT and SNEGSKA (reference sequence). The CDR3 is 14 amino acids. For the CDR3, the DNA is TGCAGTGCAGCTCGACAGGGTTCCTACAATGAGCAGTTCTTC. Its translation: CSAARQGSYNEQFF.